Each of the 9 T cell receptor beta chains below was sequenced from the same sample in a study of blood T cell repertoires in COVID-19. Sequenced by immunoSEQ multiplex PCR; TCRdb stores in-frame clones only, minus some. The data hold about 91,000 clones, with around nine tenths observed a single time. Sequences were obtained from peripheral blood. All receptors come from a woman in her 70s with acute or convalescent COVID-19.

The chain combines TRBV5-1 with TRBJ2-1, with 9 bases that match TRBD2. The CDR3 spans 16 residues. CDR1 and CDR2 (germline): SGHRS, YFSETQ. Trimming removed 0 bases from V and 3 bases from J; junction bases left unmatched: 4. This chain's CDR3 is CASSLAASGNYNEQFF. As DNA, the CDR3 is TGCGCCAGCAGCTTGGCGGCTAGCGGGAACTACAATGAGCAGTTCTTC.

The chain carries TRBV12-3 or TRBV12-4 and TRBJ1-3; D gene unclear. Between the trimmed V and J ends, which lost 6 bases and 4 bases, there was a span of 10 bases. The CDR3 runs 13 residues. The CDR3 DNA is TGTGCCAGCAGCCGTACCCAGGGAAACACCATATATTTT. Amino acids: CASSRTQGNTIYF.

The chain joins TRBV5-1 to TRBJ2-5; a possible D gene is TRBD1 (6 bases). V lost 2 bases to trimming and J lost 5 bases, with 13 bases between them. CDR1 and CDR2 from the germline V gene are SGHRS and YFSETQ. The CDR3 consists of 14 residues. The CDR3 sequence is CASSFPGVVETQYF. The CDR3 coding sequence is TGCGCCAGCAGCTTTCCAGGGGTCGTGGAGACCCAGTACTTC.

The CDR3 here is CATSDGTGVSGANVLTF. Here the CDR3 DNA reads TGTGCCACCAGTGACGGGACAGGGGTATCTGGGGCCAACGTCCTGACTTTC. The genes are TRBV24-1 and TRBJ2-6; 10 nucleotides agree with TRBD1. Germline V lookup: CDR1 KGHDR, CDR2 SFDVKD. This CDR3 has 17 amino acids. After removal of 4 bases from V and 1 base from J, the junction contained 3 bases not matched to a gene.

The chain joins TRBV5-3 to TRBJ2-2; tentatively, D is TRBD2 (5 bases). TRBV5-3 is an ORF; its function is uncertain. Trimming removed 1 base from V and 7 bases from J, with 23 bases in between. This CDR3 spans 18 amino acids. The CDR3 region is CARSLTQEVGANGGELFF. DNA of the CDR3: TGTGCCAGAAGCTTGACCCAGGAAGTGGGAGCTAATGGCGGGGAGCTGTTTTTT.

CDR3 in DNA: TGTGCCAGCAGCTTAGCGGGGGGTGTAGCTCAGCCCCAGCATTTT. It specifies CASSLAGGVAQPQHF. V usage is TRBV7-2 and J usage is TRBJ1-5; D possibly corresponds to TRBD1 (5 bases). V was trimmed by 0 bases and J by 6 bases, leaving 12 bases between them. Germline loops: CDR1 SGHTA, CDR2 FQGNSA. The CDR3 is 15 amino acids.

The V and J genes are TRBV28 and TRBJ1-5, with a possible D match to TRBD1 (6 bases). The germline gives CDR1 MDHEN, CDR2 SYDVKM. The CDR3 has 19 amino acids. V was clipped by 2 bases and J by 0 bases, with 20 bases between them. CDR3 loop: CASSLAWGGQDDSNQPQHF. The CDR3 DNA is TGTGCCAGCAGTTTAGCTTGGGGGGGGCAGGACGATAGCAATCAGCCCCAGCATTTT. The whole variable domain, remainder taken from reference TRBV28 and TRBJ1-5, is DVKVTQSSRYLVKRTGEKVFLECVQDMDHENMFWYRQDPGLGLRLIYFSYDVKMKEKGDIPEGYSVSREKKERFSLILESASTNQTSMYLCASSLAWGGQDDSNQPQHFGDGTRLSIL.

CDR3 region: CASSHRDIEQYF. The CDR3 DNA sequence: TGTGCCAGCAGCCACCGGGACATCGAGCAGTACTTC. This chain links TRBV3-1 (or the pseudogene TRBV3-2) with TRBJ2-7; weak D call: TRBD1 (6 bases). CDR3 length: 12 residues. The germline V gene encodes CDR1 LGHDT and CDR2 YNNKEL (reference sequence). Trimming cost V 3 bases and J 6 bases, with 9 bases left between them.

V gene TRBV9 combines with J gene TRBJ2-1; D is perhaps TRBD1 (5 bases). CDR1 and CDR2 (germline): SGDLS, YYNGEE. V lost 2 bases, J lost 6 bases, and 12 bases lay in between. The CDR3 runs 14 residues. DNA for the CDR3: TGTGCCAGCAGCGTTCAGGGTTCGGGCAATGAGCAGTTCTTC. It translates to CASSVQGSGNEQFF.